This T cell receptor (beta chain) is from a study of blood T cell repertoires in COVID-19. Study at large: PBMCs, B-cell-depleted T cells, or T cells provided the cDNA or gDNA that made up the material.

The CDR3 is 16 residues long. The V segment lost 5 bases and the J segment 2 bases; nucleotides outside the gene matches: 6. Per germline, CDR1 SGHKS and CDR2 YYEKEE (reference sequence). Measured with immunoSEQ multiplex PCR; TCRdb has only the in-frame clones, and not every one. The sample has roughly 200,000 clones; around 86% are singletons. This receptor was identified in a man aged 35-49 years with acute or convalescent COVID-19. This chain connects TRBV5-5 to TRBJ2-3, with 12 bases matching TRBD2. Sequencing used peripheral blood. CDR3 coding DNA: TGTGCCAGCAGGAGGACTAGCGGGGCTTCCACAGATACGCAGTATTTT. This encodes CASRRTSGASTDTQYF.